The sequence of this T cell receptor (beta chain) was determined in a study of T cells in Graves' hyperthyroidism and ophthalmopathy. Overall study results and limits: Patients with ophthalmopathy were separated from those with stable hyperthyroidism by a 13 V-J model. In blood, most of the thyroid clonotypes expanded above 0.001 were also present.

Template material for amplifying TCR beta CDR3 regions consisted of RNA transcripts. The TCR CDR3 was amplified in a first-round RT-PCR using the HTBI primer set. TCRdb reprocessed the multiplex PCR reads with MiXCR, giving one entry per CDR3 protein. The sample has 450,000 to 700,000 distinct CDR3 sequences, about half seen once. Per the germline V gene, CDR1 is SNHLY and CDR2 is FYNNEI. V was trimmed by 3 bases and J by 12 bases, leaving 7 bases between them. The CDR3 loop spans 10 amino acids. Regarding this clonotype: Its target is not known.

The sequencing input was peripheral blood or thyroid tissue (not recorded which). The sequence was obtained from an adult woman with Graves' disease, either hyperthyroidism or ophthalmopathy (not recorded which). The chain is built from TRBV2 and TRBJ2-3, with no clear D. The CDR3 is CASSDRAQYF. For the CDR3, the DNA is TGTGCCAGCAGTGATCGGGCCCAGTATTTT. Combining the CDR3 with reference TRBV2 and TRBJ2-3 gives the whole variable domain EPEVTQTPSHQVTQMGQEVILRCVPISNHLYFYWYRQILGQKVEFLVSFYNNEISEKSEIFDDQFSVERPDGSNFTLKIRSTKLEDSAMYFCASSDRAQYFGPGTRLTVL.